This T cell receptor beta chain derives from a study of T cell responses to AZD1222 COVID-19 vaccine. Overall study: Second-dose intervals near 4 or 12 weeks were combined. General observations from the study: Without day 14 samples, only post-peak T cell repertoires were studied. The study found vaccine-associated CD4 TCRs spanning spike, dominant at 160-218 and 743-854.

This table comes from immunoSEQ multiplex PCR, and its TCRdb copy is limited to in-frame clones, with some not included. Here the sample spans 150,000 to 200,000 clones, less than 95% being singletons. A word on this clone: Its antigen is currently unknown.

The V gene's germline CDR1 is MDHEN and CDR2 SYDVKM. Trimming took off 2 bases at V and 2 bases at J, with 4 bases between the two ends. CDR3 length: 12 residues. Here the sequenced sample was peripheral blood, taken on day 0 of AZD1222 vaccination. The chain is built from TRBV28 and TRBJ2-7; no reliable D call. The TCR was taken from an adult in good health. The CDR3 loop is CASSLTAYEQYF. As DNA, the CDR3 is TGTGCCAGCAGTTTAACGGCCTACGAGCAGTACTTC.